Listed below are T cell receptor beta chains from one sample, sequenced in a study of cytomegalovirus exposure and HLA in healthy donors. Profiled with immunoSEQ multiplex PCR; TCRdb holds only in-frame clones, not every one. The table has 200,000 to 250,000 clones, 70% to 85% seen once. The sequenced sample consisted of PBMCs. These receptors all stem from a woman aged 60 to 75 in good health and CMV-seropositive. The CDR3 runs from the conserved cysteine through the conserved F or W. D genes are given only for firm matches. Expanded clones are given a class, and other clones once, few, many or no size at all.

V gene	clone size	D gene	J gene	CDR3 protein	CDR3 DNA
TRBV29-1	NA	NA	TRBJ1-2	CSVVGTKPNYGYTF	TGCAGCGTTGTGGGGACAAAGCCCAACTATGGCTACACCTTC
TRBV5-6	NA	NA	TRBJ2-7	CASSLSAGLSYEQYF	TGTGCCAGCAGCTTGTCAGCTGGACTATCTTACGAGCAGTACTTC
TRBV5-6	NA	TRBD1	TRBJ1-5	CASSLAAGTVGNQPQHF	TGTGCCAGCAGCCTCGCGGCAGGGACAGTGGGAAATCAGCCCCAGCATTTT
TRBV7-2	NA	NA	TRBJ1-6	CASSIPTGLNNSPLHF	TGTGCCAGCAGCATCCCTACAGGGCTTAATAATTCACCCCTCCACTTT
TRBV15	NA	NA	TRBJ1-4	CATSRDLGVGEKLFF	TGTGCCACCAGCAGAGATTTAGGGGTGGGGGAAAAACTGTTTTTT
TRBV28	NA	NA	TRBJ1-2	CASVPPGIYYGYTF	TGTGCCAGCGTACCTCCGGGGATCTACTATGGCTACACCTTC
TRBV19	NA	NA	TRBJ1-2	CASSMANYGYTF	TGTGCCAGTAGTATGGCCAATTATGGCTACACCTTC
TRBV7-8	NA	NA	TRBJ1-2	CASSPDFNYGYTF	TGTGCCAGCAGCCCGGACTTTAACTATGGCTACACCTTC
TRBV12-5	NA	TRBD1	TRBJ2-3	CASGHGQGVGPDTQYF	TGTGCTAGTGGCCATGGACAGGGCGTTGGTCCAGATACGCAGTATTTT
TRBV6-5	few	TRBD2	TRBJ2-1	CASSYGLAGGYNEQFF	TGTGCCAGCAGTTACGGACTAGCGGGAGGGTACAATGAGCAGTTCTTC
TRBV11-2	NA	TRBD2	TRBJ2-7	CASSLVPAGVDEQYF	TGTGCCAGCAGCTTAGTACCAGCGGGAGTCGACGAGCAGTACTTC
TRBV5-1	NA	TRBD1	TRBJ1-1	CASSLQDRGLNTEAFF	TGCGCCAGCAGCTTGCAGGACAGGGGGCTTAACACTGAAGCTTTCTTT
TRBV5-1	NA	TRBD1	TRBJ2-5	CASSFTGTVKETQYF	TGCGCCAGCAGCTTTACCGGGACAGTCAAAGAGACCCAGTACTTC
TRBV28	NA	NA	TRBJ1-5	CASSFRTGFSNQPQHF	TGTGCCAGCAGTTTCCGAACGGGGTTTAGCAATCAGCCCCAGCATTTT
TRBV2	NA	NA	TRBJ1-1	CASTKGVNTEAFF	TGTGCCAGCACCAAGGGAGTGAACACTGAAGCTTTCTTT
TRBV4-3	NA	TRBD1	TRBJ1-1	CASSLGGQGLTEAFF	TGCGCCAGCAGCCTCGGAGGACAGGGACTCACTGAAGCTTTCTTT
TRBV11-2	NA	TRBD1	TRBJ1-2	CASSTQGAEGYTF	TGTGCCAGCAGCACACAGGGGGCAGAGGGCTACACCTTC
TRBV28	NA	TRBD1	TRBJ1-1	CASIQQGPQLEAFF	TGTGCCAGCATCCAACAGGGGCCGCAGCTCGAAGCTTTCTTT
TRBV5-1	NA	NA	TRBJ2-1	CASSSQGYSYNEQFF	TGCGCCAGCAGCTCTCAGGGGTATTCCTACAATGAGCAGTTCTTC
TRBV2	NA	NA	TRBJ2-5	CASSDRLAGETQYF	TGTGCCAGCAGTGATAGGCTAGCCGGGGAGACCCAGTACTTC
TRBV28	once	NA	TRBJ1-5	CASSQGTAGNQPQHF	TGTGCCAGCAGCCAAGGTACAGCGGGCAATCAGCCCCAGCATTTT
TRBV4-1	NA	TRBD1	TRBJ1-5	CASSGGQGSNQPQHF	TGCGCCAGCAGCGGTGGACAGGGCTCTAATCAGCCCCAGCATTTT
TRBV2	NA	NA	TRBJ2-5	CASSQGRQTQYF	TGTGCCAGCAGTCAGGGTAGGCAGACCCAGTACTTC
TRBV19	NA	NA	TRBJ2-1	CASSIPILPANEQFF	TGTGCCAGTAGTATACCTATACTCCCCGCGAATGAGCAGTTCTTC
TRBV29-1	NA	TRBD1	TRBJ1-5	CSVAAQGEGQPQHF	TGCAGCGTTGCTGCCCAGGGGGAAGGTCAGCCCCAGCATTTT
TRBV5-1	NA	TRBD2	TRBJ2-1	CASSTGTITYNEQFF	TGCGCCAGCAGTACCGGGACTATAACGTACAATGAGCAGTTCTTC
TRBV20-1	NA	NA	TRBJ1-1	CSAPGNTEAFF	TGCAGTGCTCCGGGGAACACTGAAGCTTTCTTT
TRBV6-5	NA	NA	TRBJ1-6	CASSIQQGVGSPLHF	TGTGCCAGCAGTATCCAACAGGGTGTTGGATCACCCCTCCACTTT
TRBV27	NA	NA	TRBJ1-5	CASRDLGQRNQPQHF	TGTGCCAGCAGAGACCTCGGACAGAGGAATCAGCCCCAGCATTTT
TRBV28	NA	TRBD1	TRBJ2-7	CASTTTGALYEQYF	TGTGCCAGCACCACGACAGGGGCCCTCTACGAGCAGTACTTC
TRBV6-4	NA	NA	TRBJ1-2	CASSGRLGAPGYTF	TGTGCCAGCAGCGGCCGGCTGGGGGCGCCTGGCTACACCTTC
TRBV2	NA	TRBD1	TRBJ2-7	CASRDRYYEQYF	TGTGCCAGCCGGGACAGGTACTACGAGCAGTACTTC
TRBV7-9	NA	TRBD1	TRBJ2-1	CASSTTGGSYNEQFF	TGTGCCAGCAGCACGACAGGGGGCTCCTACAATGAGCAGTTCTTC
TRBV4-1	NA	NA	TRBJ1-4	CASSPEFRTEANEKLFF	TGCGCCAGCAGCCCAGAGTTCCGGACAGAAGCAAATGAAAAACTGTTTTTT
TRBV21-1	NA	NA	TRBJ2-3	CASSKGQRESF	TGTGCCAGCAGCAAAGGACAGCGGGAGAGTTTT
TRBV5-1	few	NA	TRBJ2-7	CASSLDASSYEQYF	TGCGCCAGCAGCTTGGATGCTAGCTCCTACGAGCAGTACTTC
TRBV4-2	NA	TRBD2	TRBJ2-7	CASSRAGEGDEQYF	TGTGCCAGCAGCCGAGCGGGGGAGGGCGACGAGCAGTACTTC
TRBV5-1	NA	NA	TRBJ2-1	CASSLEAGYNEQFF	TGCGCCAGCAGCTTGGAGGCGGGTTACAATGAGCAGTTCTTC
TRBV4-2	NA	NA	TRBJ1-3	CASSQEIQGWHTIYF	TGTGCCAGCAGCCAAGAAATCCAGGGCTGGCACACCATATATTTT
TRBV5-1	NA	TRBD1	TRBJ1-4	CASSFSGTGYEKLFF	TGCGCCAGCAGCTTTTCCGGGACAGGATACGAAAAACTGTTTTTT
TRBV5-1	NA	TRBD2	TRBJ2-5	CASSGTSTETQYF	TGCGCCAGCAGCGGGACTAGCACGGAGACCCAGTACTTC
TRBV7-2	NA	NA	TRBJ1-1	CASSFSQGGTEAFF	TGTGCCAGCAGCTTTTCACAGGGCGGGACTGAAGCTTTCTTT
TRBV2	NA	TRBD1	TRBJ1-5	CASSAGQGAWPQHF	TGTGCCAGCAGCGCCGGACAGGGGGCTTGGCCCCAGCATTTT
TRBV6-6	few	TRBD1	TRBJ1-3	CASSYFPDRAGNTIYF	TGTGCCAGCAGTTACTTCCCCGACAGGGCTGGAAACACCATATATTTT
TRBV6-6	few	NA	TRBJ1-5	CASSGGGDYNQPQHF	TGTGCCAGCAGTGGTGGAGGGGACTACAATCAGCCCCAGCATTTT
TRBV7-8	NA	NA	TRBJ2-2	CASSLRDTNTGELFF	TGTGCCAGCAGCTTACGGGACACAAACACCGGGGAGCTGTTTTTT
TRBV10-1	NA	TRBD1	TRBJ2-5	CASSLQGASETQYF	TGCGCCAGCAGTTTACAGGGGGCAAGCGAGACCCAGTACTTC
TRBV19	NA	TRBD1	TRBJ1-5	CASRGTGGFGQPQHF	TGTGCCAGTAGGGGGACAGGGGGCTTTGGACAGCCCCAGCATTTT
TRBV5-1	NA	TRBD2	TRBJ2-5	CASSRWGTSGGPFQETQYF	TGCGCCAGCAGCCGGTGGGGGACTAGCGGGGGGCCATTCCAAGAGACCCAGTACTTC
TRBV27	few	TRBD1	TRBJ2-5	CASSLDVPGQGVGETQYF	TGTGCCAGCAGTCTAGACGTCCCGGGACAGGGGGTAGGCGAGACCCAGTACTTC
TRBV4-2	NA	NA	TRBJ2-3	CASSAPRQIDTQYF	TGTGCCAGCAGTGCACCTCGACAGATAGATACGCAGTATTTT
TRBV10-3	NA	TRBD1	TRBJ2-2	CAIRGQGAVGELFF	TGTGCCATCAGGGGACAGGGGGCGGTCGGGGAGCTGTTTTTT
TRBV30	NA	TRBD1	TRBJ1-1	CAWGQGLNTEAFF	TGTGCCTGGGGACAGGGGCTGAACACTGAAGCTTTCTTT